This T cell receptor (beta chain) stems from a study of blood T cell repertoires in COVID-19. The overall study: The study drew acute and convalescent COVID-19 samples from the United States, Italy and Spain. Sources were T cells, B-cell-depleted T cells, or PBMCs; the material itself was cDNA or gDNA.

V lost 5 bases and J lost 3, with 11 bases in between. There are 13 residues in the CDR3. Germline CDR1 reads SEHNR; CDR2 reads FQNEAQ (reference sequence). This clone has just one count. Sequenced by immunoSEQ multiplex PCR; TCRdb stores in-frame clones only, minus some. The data contain about 130,000 clones, over 60% of them seen just once; the ten biggest clones take up under 45%. The TCR originated in a man aged 40-49 years with active or convalescent COVID-19. The sequenced material came from peripheral blood. The chain employs TRBV7-9 and TRBJ2-7, with TRBD2 as a possible D gene (6 bases). The DNA for the CDR3 is TGTGCCAGCAGCGACTCGGGACTCTACGAGCAGTACTTC. Residues: CASSDSGLYEQYF.